The 21 T cell receptor beta chains reported below all come from one sample, sequenced in a study of spatial heterogeneity in lung cancer. Time point in this sample: sample taken at primary tumor resection. TCRdb passed the 5' RACE reads through MiXCR, listing each CDR3 protein once. Of approximately 21,000 distinct CDR3 sequences listed, approximately 3.3% are singletons. The sample in question was PBMCs, obtained at surgery. These receptors were collected from a female donor with early-stage non-small cell lung cancer.

This clonotype has a count of ten or more. The chain links TRBV7-2 to TRBJ2-5; TRBD1 might be the D (6 bases). This CDR3 spans 16 amino acids. Germline CDR1 reads SGHTA; CDR2 reads FQGNSA. V shed 8 bases and J shed 3 bases, with 22 bases lying between them. The CDR3 DNA reads as TGTGCCAGCCGCCCAACAGCTAGGCAGGGGAAAGAGACCCAGTACTTC. It is translated as CASRPTARQGKETQYF.

This clonotype was seen repeatedly, ten times or more. The rearrangement joins TRBV11-2 to TRBJ2-2; D is ambiguous. The length of the CDR3 is 13 residues. V lost 3 bases, J lost 4 bases, and 6 bases lay in between. Germline V gives CDR1 SGHAT, CDR2 FQNNGV. The CDR3 DNA follows: TGTGCCAGCAGCTTGCTTGTCACCGGGGAGCTGTTTTTT. Translating it yields CASSLLVTGELFF. The entire variable domain, with the rest obtained from reference TRBV11-2 and TRBJ2-2, is as follows: EAGVAQSPRYKIIEKRQSVAFWCNPISGHATLYWYQQILGQGPKLLIQFQNNGVVDDSQLPKDRFSAERLKGVDSTLKIQPAKLEDSAVYLCASSLLVTGELFFGEGSRLTVL.

This clonotype is termed medium-sized (0.01 to 0.1%). The chain carries TRBV5-4 and TRBJ1-2; no reliable D call. This CDR3 is built from 14 residues. V lost 3 bases and J 5 bases, leaving 14 bases between the germline ends. Germline loops: CDR1 SGHNT, CDR2 YYREEE (reference sequence). CDR3 coding DNA: TGTGCCAGCAGCTCAATAGGGAAAAAGTATGGCTACACCTTC. The encoded protein is CASSSIGKKYGYTF.

This clonotype appeared many times. This chain connects TRBV28 to TRBJ1-2; maybe TRBD1 (6 bases). The CDR3 extends over 14 amino acids. V was cut by 6 bases and J by 6 bases, with 17 bases left in between. Germline CDR1 reads MDHEN; CDR2 reads SYDVKM. The CDR3 region has the DNA TGTGCCAGCAGCGTAATGGGGGACAACCATGGCTACACCTTC. Protein: CASSVMGDNHGYTF.

This clonotype was seen a single time. The rearrangement uses TRBV12-3 or TRBV12-4 and TRBJ1-1, with 7 bases fitting TRBD1. J was trimmed by 10 bases and V by 2 bases; bases with no gene match: 10. CDR3 size: 14 residues. The CDR3 is CASSLRDSLNGAFF. The CDR3 region has the DNA TGTGCCAGCAGTTTAAGGGACAGCCTTAACGGAGCTTTCTTT.

This clonotype was recorded a few times. The chain combines TRBV7-6 with TRBJ2-2; possible D gene TRBD1, 6 bases. The length of the CDR3 is 13 residues. V lost 5 bases, J lost 7 bases, and 11 bases lay in between. Germline V gene data show CDR1 as SGHVS and CDR2 as FNYEAQ. The CDR3 nucleotides are TGTGCCAGCAGCGAAACAGGGATCGGGGAGCTGTTTTTT. Translating it yields CASSETGIGELFF. Full variable domain (outside the CDR3, taken from reference TRBV7-6 and TRBJ2-2): GAGVSQSPRYKVTKRGQDVALRCDPISGHVSLYWYRQALGQGPEFLTYFNYEAQQDKSGLPNDRFSAERPEGSISTLTIQRTEQRDSAMYRCASSETGIGELFFGEGSRLTVL.

This clonotype is termed medium-sized (0.01 to 0.1%). This chain links TRBV4-1 with TRBJ2-7; D is unresolved. The CDR3 consists of 13 residues. Looked up from germline, CDR1 is MGHRA and CDR2 is YSYEKL. V was cut by 3 bases and J by 6 bases, with 12 bases left in between. The CDR3 here is CASSQVGSAEQYF. The CDR3 DNA reads as TGCGCCAGCAGCCAGGTCGGCTCAGCCGAGCAGTACTTC.

This clonotype has ten or more counts. V gene TRBV29-1 combines with J gene TRBJ2-1; 10 bases match TRBD2. The CDR3 runs 15 residues. With 6 bases clipped from V and 4 bases from J, the junction kept 9 bases outside the gene matches. Germline-derived CDR1 and CDR2 are SQVTM and ANQGSEA. The CDR3 DNA sequence: TGCAGCGTGGAGAGTGGGACTAGCGCTTACAATGAGCAGTTCTTC. Amino acids: CSVESGTSAYNEQFF.

The sample holds many counts of this clonotype. The CDR3 coding sequence is TGTGCCAGCAGCCTGCTCGGGACTAGCGGGATACCTACGGAGCAGTACTTC. It codes for CASSLLGTSGIPTEQYF. The V and J genes are TRBV14 and TRBJ2-7; TRBD2 agrees at 13 bases. This CDR3 contains 17 residues. From germline, CDR1 is SGHDN and CDR2 FVKESK. The junction had 13 bases not matched to a gene; V was cut back by 4 bases and J by 7 bases.

This clonotype was detected many times. The gene calls are TRBV6-6 and TRBJ2-7, with no clear D. The germline V gene encodes CDR1 MNHNY and CDR2 SVGAGI (reference sequence). Trimming shortened V by 0 bases and J by 2 bases, and 11 bases separated the two germline ends. This CDR3 is 15 amino acids long. The CDR3: CASSYSTLGTYEQYF. The CDR3 DNA follows: TGTGCCAGCAGTTACTCGACCCTAGGAACCTACGAGCAGTACTTC.

This clonotype has a count of ten or more. The chain employs TRBV6-4 and TRBJ2-1; D is uncertain. Deletions cut 0 bases from V and 12 bases from J, with 15 bases between. Germline CDR1 MRHNA, CDR2 SNTAGT. The CDR3 spans 14 residues. Here the CDR3 DNA reads TGTGCCAGCAGTGACTCGAAGGAAGGTTTGGGGCAGTTCTTC. Translation gives CASSDSKEGLGQFF.

At least ten counts were recorded for this clonotype. The rearrangement joins TRBV20-1 to TRBJ2-1, with 8 bases identical to TRBD2. The germline CDR1 and CDR2 sequences are DFQATT and SNEGSKA (reference sequence). There are 16 residues in the CDR3. V lost 1 base and J lost 1; bases outside the gene matches: 6. CDR3 region: CSARVGGGKSYNEQFF. In DNA, the CDR3 is TGCAGTGCTAGAGTTGGCGGGGGGAAATCCTACAATGAGCAGTTCTTC.

This clonotype was observed a few times. The chain has TRBV24-1 and TRBJ1-3; a possible D gene is TRBD1 (5 bases). V lost 4 bases to trimming and J lost 0 bases, with 6 bases between them. This CDR3 has 14 amino acids. Germline V gene data show CDR1 as KGHDR and CDR2 as SFDVKD. CDR3 sequence reads: CATSEGGSGNTIYF. Written as DNA, the CDR3 is TGTGCCACCAGTGAGGGGGGCTCTGGAAACACCATATATTTT.

This clonotype was picked up a small number of times. This chain joins TRBV6-6 and TRBJ1-5, with 10 bases fitting TRBD1. Germline lookup yields CDR1 MNHNY and CDR2 SVGAGI (reference sequence). Trimming removed 6 bases from V and 0 bases from J; junction bases left unmatched: 5. CDR3 size: 16 residues. The CDR3 DNA sequence: TGTGCCAGCAGCGGACAGGGGGACTATAGCAATCAGCCCCAGCATTTT. Translation: CASSGQGDYSNQPQHF.

This clonotype was observed at least ten times. This chain links TRBV5-1 with TRBJ2-5; no clear D. Trimming took off 4 bases at V and 5 bases at J, with 9 bases between the two ends. Germline V lookup: CDR1 SGHRS, CDR2 YFSETQ. The length of the CDR3 is 12 residues. This CDR3 is CASSLPSETQYF. CDR3 bases: TGCGCCAGCAGCCTACCCAGCGAGACCCAGTACTTC.

Ten or more counts support this clonotype. The chain carries TRBV5-1 and TRBJ1-4; the D gene is possibly TRBD1 (5 bases). V was shortened by 0 bases and J by 7 bases, with 10 bases between the two germline ends. This CDR3 is 14 amino acids long. The germline gives CDR1 SGHRS, CDR2 YFSETQ. As DNA, the CDR3 is TGCGCCAGCAGCTTGGCGGAGGGGAGTGAAAAACTGTTTTTT. Translation gives CASSLAEGSEKLFF.

In this sample, this clonotype turned up many times. The chain employs TRBV7-8 and TRBJ1-4; D unresolved. Trimming stripped 5 bases from V and 8 bases from J, with 18 bases between. CDR3 length equals 15 residues. Germline V gives CDR1 SGHVS, CDR2 FQNEAQ. The DNA for the CDR3 is TGTGCCAGCAGCCGGAGCACCGGGGTAATGGAAAAACTGTTTTTT. Its translation: CASSRSTGVMEKLFF. The whole variable domain, filled in from reference TRBV7-8 and TRBJ1-4, reads GAGVSQSPRYKVAKRGQDVALRCDPISGHVSLFWYQQALGQGPEFLTYFQNEAQLDKSGLPSDRFFAERPEGSVSTLKIQRTQQEDSAVYLCASSRSTGVMEKLFFGSGTQLSVL.

In its sample, this clonotype was seen many times. The J gene is TRBJ2-7, the V gene TRBV11-2, with D unresolved. Germline V gene sequence: CDR1 SGHAT, CDR2 FQNNGV. Trimming removed 6 bases at V and 6 bases at J, with 15 bases between. The CDR3 runs to 13 residues. The CDR3 spells CASSPWGWVEQYF. The CDR3 DNA follows: TGTGCCAGCAGTCCTTGGGGTTGGGTCGAGCAGTACTTC.

A word on this clonotype: This may come from a read error, since a much larger clone is one base off. The J gene is TRBJ2-7, the V gene TRBV27; the D gene could be TRBD1 or TRBD2 (5 bases each). Trimming pared 0 bases from V and 0 bases from J, leaving 12 bases between. The CDR3 extends over 16 amino acids. Germline CDR1 MNHEY, CDR2 SMNVEV (reference sequence). The CDR3 is CASSLSVVGTSYEQYF. The CDR3 coding sequence is TGTGCCAGCAGTTTATCGGTAGTGGGGACCTCCTACGAGCAGTACTTC.

The V call is TRBV12-3 or TRBV12-4, the J call TRBJ2-1; 10 bases are shared with TRBD2. The CDR3 consists of 16 residues. V shed 6 bases and J 1 base; nucleotides not matched to a gene: 6. The CDR3, as DNA: TGTGCCAGCAGGCTAGCGGGAGACCCATCCTACAATGAGCAGTTCTTC. Amino acid sequence: CASRLAGDPSYNEQFF.

This clonotype was observed once. The V and J genes are TRBV20-1 and TRBJ2-4, with TRBD1 identical over 8 bases. The germline V gene encodes CDR1 DFQATT and CDR2 SNEGSKA (reference sequence). Trimming at V came to 3 bases and at J to 5 bases, leaving 3 bases not matched to a gene. CDR3 size: 13 residues. The CDR3 DNA reads as TGCAGTGCTAGTCAGGGGGCCCAAAACATTCAGTACTTC. It codes for CSASQGAQNIQYF.